Listed here are 16 T cell receptor beta chains from one sample, sequenced in a study of CD8+CD57+ T cells in acquired aplastic anemia. The authors sequenced patients whose flow cytometry had shown CD8+CD57+ cell expansion. For CDR3 and TCR beta VDJ profiling, genomic DNA was the template used. Each CDR3 protein is one row after TCRdb ran MiXCR on the reads. This table has some 180,000 distinct CDR3 sequences, approximately 48% appearing once. Sequenced input: sorted CD4+, CD8+, or CD8+CD57+ T cells (not recorded which) from PBMCs. The source of these receptors is a human donor with aplastic anemia.

This clonotype was picked up a small number of times. The chain joins TRBV2 to TRBJ1-6, with 7 bases identical to TRBD1. The CDR3 covers 14 residues. The germline CDR1 and CDR2 sequences are SNHLY and FYNNEI. V lost 5 bases and J lost 6; bases outside the gene matches: 4. CDR3 loop: CASSLDRLNSPLHF. The DNA of the CDR3 is TGTGCCAGCAGTCTGGACAGGCTTAATTCACCCCTCCACTTT.

Many counts were recorded for this clonotype. The chain couples TRBV4-2 to TRBJ1-6; a weak D match, TRBD1 (6 bases). Germline CDR1 and CDR2: LGHNA and YNFKEQ. The V and J ends lost 4 bases and 5 bases respectively, with 12 bases between them. The CDR3 runs 15 residues. CDR3 DNA sequence: TGTGCCAGCAGCCGGGGCGGGGGCAATAATTCACCCCTCCACTTT. It is translated as CASSRGGGNNSPLHF.

The J gene is TRBJ2-7, the V gene TRBV29-1; D possibly matches TRBD1 or TRBD2 (5 bases each). V shed 7 bases and J shed 0 bases, with 16 bases lying between them. The CDR3 is 14 residues long. CDR1 SQVTM and CDR2 ANQGSEA come from the germline V gene. The CDR3 is CSAVGMGDSYEQYF. DNA of the CDR3: TGCAGCGCCGTGGGGATGGGGGACTCCTACGAGCAGTACTTC.

Comment on this clonotype: A read error may be the cause here, since a much bigger clone is one base away. This chain joins TRBV11-2 and TRBJ1-1; tentatively, D is TRBD1 (5 bases). Per the germline V gene, CDR1 is SGHAT and CDR2 is FQNNGV. This CDR3 has 16 residues. Trimming cost V 5 bases and J 4 bases, with 20 bases left between them. CDR3 DNA: TGTGCCAGCAGCCCGAGGAGACAGACCATGAGCACTGAAGCTTTCTTT. This gives the protein CASSPRRQTMSTEAFF.

This clonotype came up a few times. The CDR3 nucleotides read TGCAGCGTTGAGCAGGTCCACGGGGAGCTGTTTTTT. Translated, it gives CSVEQVHGELFF. The rearrangement joins TRBV29-1 to TRBJ2-2; D not resolved. CDR1 and CDR2 from the germline V gene are SQVTM and ANQGSEA. Trimming pared 3 bases from V and 7 bases from J, leaving 9 bases between. The CDR3 loop spans 12 amino acids.

V gene TRBV20-1 combines with J gene TRBJ2-7, with 12 bases identical to TRBD2. J lost 4 bases, V lost 2 bases, and 3 bases had no gene match. The CDR3 consists of 14 residues. Germline CDR1 DFQATT, CDR2 SNEGSKA (reference sequence). The DNA for the CDR3 is TGCAGTGCTAGACTAGCGGGAGGGGTGTACGAGCAGTACTTC. Its translation: CSARLAGGVYEQYF.

V is TRBV19 and J is TRBJ1-5; no reliable D call. The length of the CDR3 is 15 residues. V was cut by 2 bases and J by 0 bases, with 8 bases left in between. Germline V CDR1 and CDR2: LNHDA, SQIVND (reference sequence). The CDR3, as DNA: TGTGCCAGTAGTATACGGCAATTTAGCAATCAGCCCCAGCATTTT. This sequence encodes CASSIRQFSNQPQHF.

Many counts were recorded for this clonotype. V gene TRBV12-3 or TRBV12-4 combines with J gene TRBJ1-5; D call uncertain. V was trimmed by 3 bases and J by 4 bases, leaving 4 bases between them. The CDR3 extends over 12 amino acids. CDR3 in amino acids: CASSFGNQPQHF. The CDR3 DNA reads as TGTGCCAGCAGTTTTGGGAATCAGCCCCAGCATTTT.

The chain employs TRBV10-3 and TRBJ1-3; D gene unclear. Looked up from germline, CDR1 is ENHRY and CDR2 is SYGVKD. V was pared by 6 bases and J by 0 bases, with 6 bases between. The length of the CDR3 is 13 residues. The CDR3 bases are TGTGCCATCAGCTCCTCCTCTGGAAACACCATATATTTT. It yields the protein CAISSSSGNTIYF.

Comment on this clonotype: Given a much more abundant clone one base away, this may be a read error. A read error is likely, as this CDR3 ends without the conserved phenylalanine or tryptophan. The rearrangement links TRBV10-2 to TRBJ1-5; D unresolved. The CDR3 extends over 15 amino acids. CDR1 is WSHSY, CDR2 SAAADI, per germline. In nucleotides, the CDR3 is TGTGCCAGCAGCTTAGACTGGGATAGCAATCAGCCCCAGCATGTT. It specifies CASSLDWDSNQPQHV.

This clonotype was recorded at least ten times. The chain employs TRBV24-1 and TRBJ2-7; D may be TRBD1 (6 bases). This CDR3 contains 13 residues. Trimming took 5 bases from V and 1 from J, leaving 8 bases between them. In germline, CDR1 is KGHDR, CDR2 SFDVKD. In nucleotides, the CDR3 is TGTGCCACCAGTGCAGGACAGTCCTACGAGCAGTACTTC. Protein: CATSAGQSYEQYF.

Ten or more counts support this clonotype. The chain combines TRBV7-6 with TRBJ1-6; TRBD1 matches at 7 bases. This CDR3 has 15 residues. Germline CDR1 reads SGHVS; CDR2 reads FNYEAQ. With 4 bases clipped from V and 7 bases from J, the junction kept 7 bases outside the gene matches. This CDR3 is CASSSTGQSNSPLHF. The CDR3 coding sequence is TGTGCCAGCAGCTCCACGGGACAGTCAAATTCACCCCTCCACTTT.

This clonotype has a count of ten or more. V gene TRBV9 combines with J gene TRBJ2-2; TRBD1 matches at 8 bases. The CDR3 runs 15 residues. After removal of 2 bases from V and 2 bases from J, the junction contained 2 bases not matched to a gene. CDR1 is SGDLS, CDR2 YYNGEE, per germline. Here the CDR3 reads CASSVGTGNTGELFF. The CDR3 DNA sequence: TGTGCCAGCAGCGTCGGGACAGGTAACACCGGGGAGCTGTTTTTT.

This clonotype was counted a few times. The V gene is TRBV15, the J gene TRBJ2-5; 8 bases are a match to TRBD2. CDR1 LNHNV and CDR2 YYDKDF come from the germline V gene (reference sequence). CDR3 length equals 16 residues. The V gene end was trimmed by 2 bases and the J gene end by 5 bases; junction bases not matched to a gene: 10. CDR3 sequence reads: CATSRMPSGSPETQYF. In nucleotides, the CDR3 is TGTGCCACCAGCAGAATGCCCAGCGGGAGTCCGGAGACCCAGTACTTC.

CDR3 residues: CAISEASGGDEQFF. The DNA of the CDR3 is TGTGCCATCAGTGAGGCTAGCGGGGGGGATGAGCAGTTCTTC. V is TRBV10-3 and J is TRBJ2-1; 12 nucleotides agree with TRBD2. The CDR3 extends over 14 amino acids. Germline CDR1 and CDR2: ENHRY and SYGVKD. The J segment lost 8 bases and the V segment lost 2 bases, leaving 1 base of the junction unmatched.

As concerns this clonotype: Relative to the germline gene, one junction end is altered; a read error may explain this. In DNA, the CDR3 is TGCGCCAGCAGGGGGGGGCCGGGACAGGGGGCCTATAGCAATCAGCCCCAGCATTTT. As protein: CASRGGPGQGAYSNQPQHF. The J gene is TRBJ1-5, the V gene TRBV12-3 or TRBV12-4, with 12 positions matching TRBD1. The CDR3 spans 19 residues.